This TCR beta chain was documented in a study of blood T cell repertoires in COVID-19 (dated by TCRdb to between 2020 and 2021). Background for the entire study: The collaborator samples originated in the United States, Italy and Spain and spanned the acute and convalescent phases of COVID-19. The material from the prospective study consisted of cDNA or gDNA derived from T cells, B-cell-depleted T cells, or PBMCs. The dataset comprised deeply sampled blood TCRbeta repertoires from subjects exposed to, actively infected with, or recovered from COVID-19. The repertoires were released in a freely available public database intended as a resource for research on the immune response to SARS-CoV-2. The samples were drawn from two sources: the first 160 participants of the ongoing ImmuneRACE study, and over 1,000 subjects contributed by 6 global collaborators. Sample metadata almost always included a de-identified subject ID, COVID-19 status, age in years and sex. Where available, HLA class I and class II types were obtained from metadata supplied by the sample provider rather than from assay-based typing.

Whole blood was collected in K2EDTA tubes by collaborating institutions according to the institutions' own protocols. For TCRbeta analysis, collaborators shipped samples as frozen whole blood, isolated PBMCs, or DNA extracted from either of those sample types. This clone has only a few counts. The antigen it recognizes is unknown. No clone much larger than this one lies a single base away; base qualities are absent. The immunoSEQ Assay, a bias-controlled multiplex PCR, was used to amplify TCRbeta CDR3 regions from genomic DNA. For the original study's pipeline: The number of nucleated cells in each sample was estimated from the amplification of reference gene primers within the assay. Sequence reads were collapsed and filtered to measure the absolute abundance of every unique TCRbeta CDR3 rearrangement. For each sample, productive Simpson clonality was calculated as the square root of Simpson's diversity index over productive rearrangements. Entries here come from immuneACCESS through TCRdb and include only in-frame sequences with V and J called. Some clones fail to appear in such tables; in the studies checked, an unresolved V gene covers under half of the shortfall, and the cause of the remainder is unknown. V, J and clone size are taken as reported in that table, and D and trimming were inferred from the DNA itself. In all, the sample holds about 88,000 clones, and roughly 72% of those were seen once. The top ten clones comprise just under 25% of the sample.

The paper as a whole reports these results and caveats: Clinical and demographic metadata were provided uncurated, with the amount varying by source and participant.

V is trimmed back by 1 base and J by 6 bases, and the junction contains 3 bases that no gene match accounts for. The germline V gene (reference sequence) provides CDR1 LGHDT and CDR2 YNNKEL. Counted from cysteine to phenylalanine, this CDR3 has 14 amino acids. Only CDR3 DNA is held: 42 bases, read in frame from base 1. The TCR comes from an older woman in a cohort sampled during active or convalescent COVID-19. The sample consisted of peripheral blood. The sequence joins TRBV3-1 (or the pseudogene TRBV3-2) to TRBJ2-1, and 7 bases in between align with TRBD2. The nucleotide sequence reads as follows: TGTGCCAGCAGCCAAGGACAGCGGGGCAATGAGCAGTTCTTC. Its protein is CASSQGQRGNEQFF.